The source of this TCR beta chain is a study of OX40 agonist ivuxolimab in advanced cancers. Study-wide background: The patients got ivuxolimab, which is an agonistic anti-OX40 (CD134) antibody. Cohort: 80% to 90% men, mean age about 60, aged about 20 to 79. Partial response was recorded in three patients: one hepatocellular carcinoma and two cutaneous melanoma cases. Study-wide results and caveats: The study did not work out the antigen specificity of the expanded peripheral T cells.

Comment on this clone: No antigen is known for it.

Profiled with immunoSEQ multiplex PCR; TCRdb holds only in-frame clones, not every one. This sample carries approximately 22,000 clones, approximately 84% of them seen once, and the ten largest clones take about 31%. The ends lost 4 bases at V and 1 base at J; junction bases unmatched: 8. This CDR3 spans 16 amino acids. Germline CDR1 SGHKS, CDR2 YYEKEE (reference sequence). This specimen was CD4+ or CD8+ T cells sorted from blood, taken in a trial of the OX40 agonist ivuxolimab. This clonotype was obtained from an adult with an advanced solid tumor such as melanoma, head and neck, liver or kidney cancer. The chain has TRBV5-5 and TRBJ2-4; TRBD2 aligns across 7 bases. The CDR3 coding sequence is TGTGCCAGCAGCCTCGCCCTGCGGGAGGCCAAAAACATTCAGTACTTC. Protein product: CASSLALREAKNIQYF.